In its sample, the clone carrying this T cell receptor (beta chain) was seen a few times. With 5 bases clipped from V and 1 base from J, the junction kept 10 bases outside the gene matches. CDR3 size: 17 residues. CDR1 is SGHTA and CDR2 is FQGNSA in the germline V gene. This entry belongs to a study of T cell responses to AZD1222 COVID-19 vaccine. This table comes from immunoSEQ multiplex PCR, and its TCRdb copy is limited to in-frame clones, with some not included. The table includes roughly 100,000 clones, more than 90% detected once. The chain is built from TRBV7-2 and TRBJ2-3; 9 bases align to TRBD2. The TCR comes from an adult in good health. Source: peripheral blood, taken on day 0 of AZD1222 vaccination. The CDR3 nucleotides read TGTGCCAGCAGCCCCCAGGTTGTAGCGGGGGGCACAGATACGCAGTATTTT. Translation: CASSPQVVAGGTDTQYF.